In this sample, the clone carrying this T cell receptor beta chain turned up a few times. The V and J ends lost 5 bases and 1 base respectively, with 17 bases between them. Germline CDR1 and CDR2: DFQATT and SNEGSKA (reference sequence). The CDR3 loop spans 15 amino acids. The data derive from a study of T-cell reconstitution after alpha-beta-depleted transplantation in children. During its preparation, the TCRbeta library received unique molecular identifiers. TCRdb processed the PCR reads anew with MiXCR; each CDR3 protein has one entry. The table lists about a million distinct CDR3 sequences, under 30% of them singletons.

The sample consisted of PBMCs, mostly from graft donor cells, taken 360 days after TCRalphabeta/CD19-depleted stem cell transplant. This sequence was found in a boy under three years old who had a stem cell transplant for SCID, so the T cells may come from the graft donor. The chain links TRBV20-1 to TRBJ2-5; D is possibly TRBD1 (6 bases). The CDR3 reads CSAQYQGTLQETQYF. CDR3 in DNA: TGCAGTGCTCAATACCAGGGGACACTCCAAGAGACCCAGTACTTC.